A selection of T cell receptor beta chains follows, all from one sample in a study of cytomegalovirus exposure and HLA in healthy donors. This table comes from immunoSEQ multiplex PCR, and its TCRdb copy is limited to in-frame clones, with some not included. Here the sample spans under 200,000 clones, over 70% being singletons. Sequenced: PBMCs. These receptors all come from a man in his forties in good health and CMV-seropositive. CDR3s include the opening cysteine and the closing phenylalanine or tryptophan. Fields, in order: J gene, D gene, V gene, CDR3 protein. A D gene is named only where the DNA matches it firmly.

TRBJ2-1 | . | TRBV5-1 | CASSLEGEQFF
TRBJ1-6 | . | TRBV5-1 | CASSFDRPGSPLHF
TRBJ2-5 | . | TRBV5-1 | CASSFTGGETQYF
TRBJ2-7 | . | TRBV7-9 | CASSLNYKYEQYF
TRBJ2-4 | TRBD2 | TRBV5-1 | CASSFPGGDNSQYF
TRBJ2-2 | TRBD1 | TRBV9 | CASSVVSGGQLNTGELFF
TRBJ1-3 | . | TRBV4-2 | CASSQEPLGGLSGNTIYF
TRBJ2-5 | TRBD1 | TRBV5-6 | CASTRTGEETQYF
TRBJ2-7 | . | TRBV11-2 | CASSFLGSSYEQYF
TRBJ2-5 | TRBD1 | TRBV5-4 | CASSPGQGRQETQYF
TRBJ1-6 | . | TRBV5-6 | CASSLGGGQRGNSPLHF
TRBJ2-5 | . | TRBV2 | CASSSPITGETQYF
TRBJ2-2 | TRBD2 | TRBV10-3 | CATSPSGRAYAGELFF
TRBJ1-3 | . | TRBV6-1 | CASSEIIWLGAGNTIYF
TRBJ2-7 | TRBD2 | TRBV5-8 | CASSLGLAGGPTEYEQYF
TRBJ2-7 | TRBD2 | TRBV10-1 | CASSGNRPTAGVHEQYF
TRBJ2-7 | . | TRBV5-1 | CASRKDLRIYEQYF
TRBJ2-3 | . | TRBV9 | CASSVGLAASTDTQYF
TRBJ2-7 | TRBD2 | TRBV4-1 | CASSQGLAGIYEQYF
TRBJ2-3 | TRBD1 | TRBV30 | CAWSAGQGPDTQYF
TRBJ2-3 | . | TRBV18 | CASSPGAIDTQYF
TRBJ2-7 | TRBD2 | TRBV5-1 | CASNGLAGVEQYF
. | TRBD1 | TRBV30 | CAWRQGAAEQYF
TRBJ2-1 | TRBD2 | TRBV5-1 | CASSLGTSGYNEQFF
TRBJ2-3 | . | TRBV2 | CASSGNQGISTDTQYF